This T cell receptor beta chain is from a study of Graves' ophthalmopathy and Graves' hyperthyroidism. Trimming removed 0 bases at V and 0 bases at J, with 17 bases between. Germline lookup yields CDR1 MNHNY and CDR2 SVGAGI (reference sequence). There are 18 residues in the CDR3. This clonotype was seen at least ten times. RNA transcripts provided the template for amplifying TCR beta CDR3 regions. Following a first-round RT-PCR that used HTBI primers, a second-round multiplex PCR was carried out. TCRdb reanalysed the multiplex PCR reads using MiXCR and keeps one entry per CDR3 protein. The sample consists of some 1.1 million distinct CDR3 sequences, 35% to 40% of them appearing once.

This receptor was identified in an adult man with Graves' hyperthyroidism. The V call is TRBV6-6, the J call TRBJ1-1, with a weak D call TRBD1 (5 bases). The sequenced sample was peripheral blood or thyroid tissue (not recorded which). In DNA, the CDR3 is TGTGCCAGCAGTTACTCACCACCTGGGACTTACCTGAACACTGAAGCTTTCTTT. It yields the protein CASSYSPPGTYLNTEAFF.